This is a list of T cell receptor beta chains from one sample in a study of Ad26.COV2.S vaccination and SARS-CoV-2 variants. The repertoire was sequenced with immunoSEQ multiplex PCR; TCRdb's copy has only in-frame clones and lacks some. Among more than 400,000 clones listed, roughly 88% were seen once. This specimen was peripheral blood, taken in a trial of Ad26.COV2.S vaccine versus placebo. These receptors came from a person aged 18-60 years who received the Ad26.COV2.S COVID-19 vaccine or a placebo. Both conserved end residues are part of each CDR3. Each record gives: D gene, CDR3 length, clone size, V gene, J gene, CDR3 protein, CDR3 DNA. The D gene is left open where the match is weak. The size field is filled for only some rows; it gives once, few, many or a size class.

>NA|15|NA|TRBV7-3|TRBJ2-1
CASSSGTDYYNEQFF
TGTGCCAGCAGTTCCGGGACTGACTATTACAATGAGCAGTTCTTC
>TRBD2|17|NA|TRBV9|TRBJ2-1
CASSAKLLAGGLSEQFF
TGTGCCAGCAGCGCAAAACTACTAGCGGGAGGGTTAAGTGAGCAGTTCTTC
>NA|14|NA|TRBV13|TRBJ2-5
CASSFLSMDRHQYF
TGTGCCAGCAGCTTCCTATCGATGGACCGTCACCAGTACTTC
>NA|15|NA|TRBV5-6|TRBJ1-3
CASSLEQGSGNTIYF
TGTGCCAGCAGCTTGGAGCAGGGTTCTGGAAACACCATATATTTT
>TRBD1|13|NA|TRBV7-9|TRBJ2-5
CASTRGLGETQYF
TGTGCCAGCACTAGGGGGCTAGGAGAGACCCAGTACTTC
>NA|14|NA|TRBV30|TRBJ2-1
CAYTPRSSYNEQFF
TGTGCCTACACACCTCGGAGCTCCTACAATGAGCAGTTCTTC
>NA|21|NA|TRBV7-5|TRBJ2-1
CARSLAKGNVAGSGGSNEQFF
TGTGCCAGAAGCTTAGCCAAAGGCAATGTAGCGGGGTCAGGGGGGTCCAATGAGCAGTTCTTC
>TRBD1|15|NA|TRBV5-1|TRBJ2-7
CASSLAGTATYEQYF
TGCGCCAGCAGCTTGGCCGGGACAGCGACCTACGAGCAGTACTTC
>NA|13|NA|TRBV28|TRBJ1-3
CASITGLGNTIYF
TGTGCCAGCATAACAGGGCTTGGAAACACCATATATTTT
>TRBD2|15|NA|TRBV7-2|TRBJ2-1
CASSTLAGPYNEQFF
TGTGCCAGCAGCACCTTAGCGGGACCGTACAATGAGCAGTTCTTC
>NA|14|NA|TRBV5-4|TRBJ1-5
CASSFRQEANSQHF
TGTGCCAGCAGCTTTCGACAGGAGGCCAACTCACAGCATTTT
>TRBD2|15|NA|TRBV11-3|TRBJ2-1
CASSFSVAGGNEQFF
TGTGCCAGCAGCTTTAGCGTAGCGGGAGGGAATGAGCAGTTCTTC
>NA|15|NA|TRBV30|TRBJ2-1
CAWSLDLSSYNEQFF
TGTGCCTGGAGCTTGGACCTCAGCTCCTACAATGAGCAGTTCTTC
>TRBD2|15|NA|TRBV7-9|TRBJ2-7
CASSLVSSGSYEQYF
TGTGCCAGCAGCTTAGTGTCTAGCGGCTCCTACGAGCAGTACTTC
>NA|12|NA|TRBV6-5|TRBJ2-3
CASSYPTDTQYF
TGTGCCAGCAGTTACCCCACAGATACGCAGTATTTT
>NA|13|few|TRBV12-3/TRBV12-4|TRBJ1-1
CASSYGFQGEAFF
TGTGCCAGCAGTTACGGGTTTCAGGGTGAAGCTTTCTTT
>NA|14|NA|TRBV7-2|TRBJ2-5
CASSFRATRGTQYF
TGTGCCAGCAGCTTCCGCGCAACCCGGGGGACCCAGTACTTC
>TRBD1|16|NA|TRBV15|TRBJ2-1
CATSSPGQGLLYEQFF
TGTGCCACCAGCAGCCCGGGACAGGGCCTTCTCTATGAGCAGTTCTTC
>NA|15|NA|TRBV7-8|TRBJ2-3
CASSLVRASTDTQYF
TGTGCCAGCAGCTTAGTACGGGCTAGCACAGATACGCAGTATTTT
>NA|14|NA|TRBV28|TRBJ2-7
CASSLVEGGYEQYF
TGTGCCAGCAGTTTAGTTGAGGGGGGCTACGAGCAGTACTTC
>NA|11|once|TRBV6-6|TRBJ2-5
CASSRGTQVDF
TGTGCCAGCAGCAGGGGGACTCAAGTGGACTTC
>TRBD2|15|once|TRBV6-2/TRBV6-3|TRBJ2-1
CASSVGAGVSNEQFF
TGTGCCAGCAGCGTAGGGGCGGGAGTAAGCAATGAGCAGTTCTTC
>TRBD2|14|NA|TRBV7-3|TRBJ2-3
CASSSAGGPDTQYF
TGTGCCAGCAGCTCAGCGGGAGGGCCAGATACGCAGTATTTT
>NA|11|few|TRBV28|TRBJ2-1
CASSLSDEQFF
TGTGCCAGCAGTCTCAGCGATGAGCAGTTCTTC
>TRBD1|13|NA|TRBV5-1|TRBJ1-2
CASSSQGDHGYTF
TGCGCCAGCAGCTCACAGGGGGATCATGGCTACACCTTC
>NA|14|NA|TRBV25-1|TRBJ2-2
CASSQMINTGELFF
TGTGCCAGCAGTCAGATGATAAACACCGGGGAGCTGTTTTTT
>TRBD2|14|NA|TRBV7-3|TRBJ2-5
CASSAGLAGETQYF
TGTGCCAGCAGCGCGGGACTAGCGGGAGAGACCCAGTACTTC
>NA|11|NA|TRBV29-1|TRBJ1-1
CSVRGNTEAFF
TGCAGCGTACGGGGGAACACTGAAGCTTTCTTT
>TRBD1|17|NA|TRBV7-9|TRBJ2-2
CASSLSYRGPDTGELFF
TGTGCCAGCAGCTTAAGTTACAGGGGGCCGGACACCGGGGAGCTGTTTTTT
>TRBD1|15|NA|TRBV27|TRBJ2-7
CASSLSGQGSYEQYF
TGTGCCAGCAGTTTATCGGGACAGGGTTCTTACGAGCAGTACTTC